The clone carrying this TCR beta chain was found many times. The antigen remains unidentified. The CDR3 sequence is 16 residues long. Germline V gene data show CDR1 as MNHEY and CDR2 as SMNVEV (reference sequence). V trimming: 7 bases; J trimming: 2 bases; junction bases outside the gene matches: 10. Libraries of TCR beta came from iRepertoire HTBI primers plus Arm-PCR of CDR3 regions. TCRdb re-called the multiplex PCR reads through MiXCR, storing one row per CDR3 protein. The sample gives 400,000 to 500,000 distinct CDR3 sequences, 16% of which show up once; about 23% is in the top ten. The data were obtained in a study of regulatory T cells in long-lasting Graves disease. Time point noted: newly diagnosed GD, antithyroid drugs for less than 3 months. The TCR library was made from RNA that had been extracted from PBMCs in TRIzol. Study-wide points: New patients shared some 970 public clonotypes, fewer than the approximately 3,000 shared by persistent patients.

This sample also appeared in a second study, on T cells in Graves' hyperthyroidism and ophthalmopathy.

The sequenced sample was peripheral blood mononuclear cells (PBMCs), obtained at new diagnosis, from a patient treated with antithyroid drugs. The TCR comes from a woman younger than 30 with Graves disease. V usage is TRBV27 and J usage is TRBJ2-5; the match to TRBD2 covers 10 bases. The DNA of the CDR3 is TGTGCCAGCACAACCATAGCGGGAGGTCTACAAGAGACCCAGTACTTC. It specifies CASTTIAGGLQETQYF.